This T cell receptor (beta chain) stems from a study of T cell responses to AZD1222 COVID-19 vaccine. Libraries were prepared by immunoSEQ multiplex PCR; TCRdb keeps only in-frame clonotypes and omits some of them. This table has 26,000 or so clones, 92% appearing once. Analyses pooled second doses at about 4 or about 12 weeks. The starting material was peripheral blood, obtained 28 days after the second AZD1222 dose. The clonotype comes from an adult who received the AZD1222 COVID-19 vaccine.

CDR3 sequence reads: CASYRGGTEAFF. The CDR3 nucleotides read TGTGCCAGCTACAGGGGGGGCACTGAAGCTTTCTTT. This chain connects TRBV6-5 to TRBJ1-1; 8 bases are a match to TRBD1. The CDR3 covers 12 residues. V gave up 8 bases and J gave up 4 bases; unmatched junction bases: 3. The V gene's germline CDR1 is MNHEY and CDR2 SVGAGI.